These T cell receptor beta chains were read from a single sample in a study of T cells in localized non-small cell lung cancer. The repertoire was sequenced with immunoSEQ multiplex PCR; TCRdb's copy has only in-frame clones and lacks some. The sample lists 45,000 to 70,000 clones; 86% were seen once. The starting material was peripheral blood, obtained before any cancer treatment. The source is a woman aged 40-75 years with stage I lung adenocarcinoma. Both conserved end residues are part of each CDR3. The order of the fields is V gene, clone size, D gene, J gene, CDR3 DNA, CDR3 protein. The D gene is left open where the match is weak. Clone size, where shown, is once, few, many, or a class for clones that have expanded.

v_gene: TRBV30; abundance: .; d_gene: .; j_gene: TRBJ1-2; CDR3nt: TGTGCCTGGAGGACAGCCTATGGCTACACCTTC; CDR3aa: CAWRTAYGYTF
v_gene: TRBV5-1; abundance: .; d_gene: .; j_gene: TRBJ2-7; CDR3nt: TGCGCCAGCAGCTTGGTGAACAGCTTAGCCTACGAGCAGTACTTC; CDR3aa: CASSLVNSLAYEQYF
v_gene: TRBV4-1; abundance: once; d_gene: TRBD2; j_gene: TRBJ2-2; CDR3nt: TGCGCCAGCAGCCAGCGGGAGGCCGGCACCGGGGAGCTGTTTTTT; CDR3aa: CASSQREAGTGELFF
v_gene: TRBV7-7; abundance: .; d_gene: .; j_gene: TRBJ2-3; CDR3nt: TGTGCTAGCAGCTTAGGTGGCCCTCGCACAGATACGCAGTATTTT; CDR3aa: CASSLGGPRTDTQYF
v_gene: TRBV5-6; abundance: .; d_gene: .; j_gene: TRBJ2-2; CDR3nt: TGTGCCAGCAGGGGAGGGGGTGGCACCGGGGAGCTGTTTTTT; CDR3aa: CASRGGGGTGELFF
v_gene: TRBV5-1; abundance: once; d_gene: .; j_gene: TRBJ2-5; CDR3nt: TGCGCCAGCAGCTTGGGAGGGAACCAAGAGACCCAGTACTTC; CDR3aa: CASSLGGNQETQYF
v_gene: TRBV21-1; abundance: .; d_gene: .; j_gene: TRBJ2-3; CDR3nt: TGTGCCAGCGTTCTTAGCGGGGGATCCTCTCGCACAGATACGCAGTATTTT; CDR3aa: CASVLSGGSSRTDTQYF
v_gene: TRBV2; abundance: .; d_gene: TRBD2; j_gene: TRBJ2-1; CDR3nt: TGTGCCAGCAGTGTCCTAGCGGACAATGAGCAGTTCTTC; CDR3aa: CASSVLADNEQFF
v_gene: TRBV2; abundance: .; d_gene: .; j_gene: TRBJ2-1; CDR3nt: TGTGCCAGCAGTCGGATGGGGGAAATTGGGAATGAGCAGTTCTTC; CDR3aa: CASSRMGEIGNEQFF
v_gene: TRBV27; abundance: .; d_gene: TRBD2; j_gene: TRBJ2-5; CDR3nt: TGTGCCAGCAGTTTATCGTCTAGCGGCCTCCTGGAGACCCAGTACTTC; CDR3aa: CASSLSSSGLLETQYF
v_gene: TRBV19; abundance: .; d_gene: .; j_gene: TRBJ2-1; CDR3nt: TGTGCCAGTAGTATTAGGTCCGTCTACAATGAGCAGTTCTTC; CDR3aa: CASSIRSVYNEQFF
v_gene: TRBV2; abundance: .; d_gene: TRBD1; j_gene: TRBJ2-3; CDR3nt: TGTGCCAGCTCGGAGGACAGGGCAATCACAGATACGCAGTATTTT; CDR3aa: CASSEDRAITDTQYF
v_gene: TRBV7-9; abundance: .; d_gene: .; j_gene: TRBJ1-1; CDR3nt: TGTGCCAGCAGCCTCCAGGGGCCGGGCACTGAAGCTTTCTTT; CDR3aa: CASSLQGPGTEAFF
v_gene: TRBV19; abundance: .; d_gene: .; j_gene: TRBJ2-7; CDR3nt: TGTGCCAGTAGTATCCGTGGGCCCCAAAATTTGTTCTTC; CDR3aa: CASSIRGPQNLFF
v_gene: TRBV28; abundance: .; d_gene: TRBD1; j_gene: TRBJ1-4; CDR3nt: TGTGCCAGCAGCCCGGGACAGGCCGGGGAAAAACTGTTTTTT; CDR3aa: CASSPGQAGEKLFF
v_gene: TRBV9; abundance: .; d_gene: .; j_gene: TRBJ2-3; CDR3nt: TGTGCCAGCAGCGCTGGACCTGAGGGACCTTACACAGATACGCAGTATTTT; CDR3aa: CASSAGPEGPYTDTQYF
v_gene: TRBV7-9; abundance: .; d_gene: .; j_gene: TRBJ2-5; CDR3nt: TGTGCCAGCAGCTTAGAGGCCACCTCCCAGTACTTC; CDR3aa: CASSLEATSQYF
v_gene: TRBV30; abundance: .; d_gene: .; j_gene: TRBJ1-1; CDR3nt: TGTGCCTGGAGAATGAAGGACCCGCATGAAGCTTTCTTT; CDR3aa: CAWRMKDPHEAFF
v_gene: TRBV9; abundance: .; d_gene: .; j_gene: TRBJ1-4; CDR3nt: TGTGCCAGCAGCGTAGGTCTGAATGAAAAACTGTTTTTT; CDR3aa: CASSVGLNEKLFF
v_gene: TRBV5-1; abundance: .; d_gene: TRBD1; j_gene: TRBJ1-2; CDR3nt: TGCGCCAGCAGCTCAACAGGGGCGGGGGACTATGGCTACACCTTC; CDR3aa: CASSSTGAGDYGYTF
v_gene: TRBV2; abundance: .; d_gene: .; j_gene: TRBJ2-1; CDR3nt: TGTGCCAGCAGTAGGGACATTGAGCAGTTCTTC; CDR3aa: CASSRDIEQFF
v_gene: TRBV2; abundance: .; d_gene: .; j_gene: TRBJ1-1; CDR3nt: TGTGCCAGCAGTGAAGACCGGGAAGCTTTCTTT; CDR3aa: CASSEDREAFF
v_gene: TRBV4-3; abundance: .; d_gene: .; j_gene: TRBJ2-2; CDR3nt: TGCGCCAGCAGCCAAGAAACCGAGGGTTTCGGGGAGCTGTTTTTT; CDR3aa: CASSQETEGFGELFF
v_gene: TRBV2; abundance: few; d_gene: TRBD2; j_gene: TRBJ2-1; CDR3nt: TGTGCCAGCAGTTCAGCGGGGGGGCGAAGTGGCAGTGAGCAGTTCTTC; CDR3aa: CASSSAGGRSGSEQFF
v_gene: TRBV7-2; abundance: .; d_gene: .; j_gene: TRBJ2-7; CDR3nt: TGTGCCAGCAGCTTACGAGGCCCCCAATACGAGCAGTACTTC; CDR3aa: CASSLRGPQYEQYF
v_gene: TRBV28; abundance: .; d_gene: .; j_gene: TRBJ1-5; CDR3nt: TGTGCCAGCAGACTATATAACCAGGGGTCCCGTCAGCCCCAGCATTTT; CDR3aa: CASRLYNQGSRQPQHF
v_gene: TRBV5-1; abundance: .; d_gene: .; j_gene: TRBJ1-2; CDR3nt: TGCGCCAGCACCTTTGTAGGGTCAACCATGAACTATGGCTACACCTTC; CDR3aa: CASTFVGSTMNYGYTF
v_gene: TRBV7-9; abundance: .; d_gene: TRBD2; j_gene: TRBJ2-3; CDR3nt: TGTGCCAGCAGCAGAAGCGGGGGAGTGTCTAGCACAGATACGCAGTATTTT; CDR3aa: CASSRSGGVSSTDTQYF
v_gene: TRBV6-5; abundance: few; d_gene: .; j_gene: TRBJ1-6; CDR3nt: TGTGCCAGCAGTTACTCGTTCTCGACGAAAAATTCACCCCTCCACTTT; CDR3aa: CASSYSFSTKNSPLHF
v_gene: TRBV7-6; abundance: .; d_gene: .; j_gene: TRBJ2-1; CDR3nt: TGTGCCAGCAGCTTAGTTGGGGGCCCCGTCTACAATGAGCAGTTCTTC; CDR3aa: CASSLVGGPVYNEQFF
v_gene: TRBV9; abundance: .; d_gene: .; j_gene: TRBJ2-5; CDR3nt: TGTGCCAGCAGCGAGGGGGGCCCCCAAGAGACCCAGTACTTC; CDR3aa: CASSEGGPQETQYF
v_gene: TRBV2; abundance: .; d_gene: TRBD1; j_gene: TRBJ2-7; CDR3nt: TGTGCCAGCAGAGACAGGACAGGGGCGAGCTCCTACGAGCAGTACTTC; CDR3aa: CASRDRTGASSYEQYF
v_gene: TRBV9; abundance: once; d_gene: .; j_gene: TRBJ2-5; CDR3nt: TGTGCCAGCAGCGTAGCGGGGGACCAAGAGACCCAGTACTTC; CDR3aa: CASSVAGDQETQYF
v_gene: TRBV28; abundance: few; d_gene: TRBD1; j_gene: TRBJ1-1; CDR3nt: TGTGCCAGCAGTCCGAGGACAGGGGCGAACACTGAAGCTTTCTTT; CDR3aa: CASSPRTGANTEAFF
v_gene: TRBV4-1; abundance: .; d_gene: .; j_gene: TRBJ1-5; CDR3nt: TGCGCCAGCAGCCAAGTAGACGGTTTTAGCAATCAGCCCCAGCATTTT; CDR3aa: CASSQVDGFSNQPQHF
v_gene: TRBV10-3; abundance: .; d_gene: .; j_gene: TRBJ2-3; CDR3nt: TGTGCCATCAGTGAGCCAATTCCAGATACGCAGTATTTT; CDR3aa: CAISEPIPDTQYF
v_gene: TRBV14; abundance: .; d_gene: TRBD2; j_gene: TRBJ2-1; CDR3nt: TGTGCCAGCAGCCGCGGGGGCTCCTACAATGAGCAGTTCTTC; CDR3aa: CASSRGGSYNEQFF
v_gene: TRBV18; abundance: .; d_gene: TRBD2; j_gene: TRBJ2-7; CDR3nt: TGTGCCAGCTCACCCCAGCCTAGCGGGGTTAACTCCTACGAGCAGTACTTC; CDR3aa: CASSPQPSGVNSYEQYF
v_gene: TRBV27; abundance: .; d_gene: TRBD1; j_gene: TRBJ1-2; CDR3nt: TGTGCCAGCAGTTCGGGGACAGGGATCGGGGTCGGCGGCTACACCTTC; CDR3aa: CASSSGTGIGVGGYTF
v_gene: TRBV19; abundance: .; d_gene: .; j_gene: TRBJ2-1; CDR3nt: TGTGCCAGTAGTATGAAACATGGCTCGGCGAATGAGCAGTTCTTC; CDR3aa: CASSMKHGSANEQFF
v_gene: TRBV2; abundance: .; d_gene: .; j_gene: TRBJ2-5; CDR3nt: TGTGCCAGCATCAGAGGAGAAGAGACCCAGTACTTC; CDR3aa: CASIRGEETQYF
v_gene: TRBV11-3; abundance: .; d_gene: .; j_gene: TRBJ2-2; CDR3nt: TGTGCCAGCAGCTTAGTCGGATCGAACACCGGGGAGCTGTTTTTT; CDR3aa: CASSLVGSNTGELFF
v_gene: TRBV4-3; abundance: .; d_gene: .; j_gene: TRBJ2-1; CDR3nt: TGCGCCAGCAGCCAAGATGTGGATGCGTCCTACAATGAGCAGTTCTTC; CDR3aa: CASSQDVDASYNEQFF
v_gene: TRBV28; abundance: .; d_gene: .; j_gene: TRBJ1-2; CDR3nt: TGTGCCAGCTCTTTTGCGGGCTACACCTTC; CDR3aa: CASSFAGYTF
v_gene: TRBV7-2; abundance: .; d_gene: .; j_gene: TRBJ1-3; CDR3nt: TGTGCCAGCAGCCCCAGGGGCGCAGGCTCTGGAAACACCATATATTTT; CDR3aa: CASSPRGAGSGNTIYF
v_gene: TRBV7-8; abundance: .; d_gene: TRBD1; j_gene: TRBJ2-1; CDR3nt: TGTGCCAGCAGCTTACCAGCGGCAGGGGGCTACAATGAGCAGTTCTTC; CDR3aa: CASSLPAAGGYNEQFF
v_gene: TRBV27; abundance: .; d_gene: .; j_gene: TRBJ1-4; CDR3nt: TGTGCCAGCAGTTTATCGGCGGGGGCTAGGGCGGGTGAAAAACTGTTTTTT; CDR3aa: CASSLSAGARAGEKLFF
v_gene: TRBV10-3; abundance: few; d_gene: TRBD1; j_gene: TRBJ1-4; CDR3nt: TGTGCCATCAGTGAGTCTCAGGGACAGAGAGGTGAAAAACTGTTTTTT; CDR3aa: CAISESQGQRGEKLFF
v_gene: TRBV7-2; abundance: .; d_gene: .; j_gene: TRBJ2-1; CDR3nt: TGTGCCAGCAGCACTCTACAGCAAAGCTCCTACAATGAGCAGTTCTTC; CDR3aa: CASSTLQQSSYNEQFF
v_gene: TRBV6-5; abundance: .; d_gene: TRBD1; j_gene: TRBJ1-6; CDR3nt: TGTGCCAGCAGTTACCGGGACAGGGGAGTATCACCCCTCCACTTT; CDR3aa: CASSYRDRGVSPLHF
v_gene: TRBV11-2; abundance: .; d_gene: TRBD2; j_gene: TRBJ2-7; CDR3nt: TGTGCCAGCAGCCTCATTAGCGGGGGGAAAAAATACGAGCAGTACTTC; CDR3aa: CASSLISGGKKYEQYF
v_gene: TRBV5-4; abundance: .; d_gene: TRBD1; j_gene: TRBJ2-7; CDR3nt: TGTGCCAGCAGACCAGGACAGGGGGAGGTCTACGAGCAGTACTTC; CDR3aa: CASRPGQGEVYEQYF
v_gene: TRBV6-1; abundance: .; d_gene: TRBD1; j_gene: TRBJ2-6; CDR3nt: TGTGCCAGCAGTGAACGGACAGGAACCTCTGGGGCCAACGTCCTGACTTTC; CDR3aa: CASSERTGTSGANVLTF
v_gene: TRBV28; abundance: .; d_gene: TRBD1; j_gene: TRBJ1-2; CDR3nt: TGTGCCAGCAGTTTACCGTCCTACCTAGGGGGACAGGGCTACACCTTC; CDR3aa: CASSLPSYLGGQGYTF
v_gene: TRBV28; abundance: .; d_gene: .; j_gene: TRBJ2-1; CDR3nt: TGTGCCGCCCGGGGATACAATGAGCAGTTCTTC; CDR3aa: CAARGYNEQFF
v_gene: TRBV10-2; abundance: .; d_gene: .; j_gene: TRBJ1-6; CDR3nt: TGCGCCAGCCGACTTCCCGGACAGATTAATTCACCCCTCCACTTT; CDR3aa: CASRLPGQINSPLHF
v_gene: TRBV29-1; abundance: .; d_gene: .; j_gene: TRBJ2-5; CDR3nt: TGCAGCGTTGTACTCCAGCCTTCTCAAGAGACCCAGTACTTC; CDR3aa: CSVVLQPSQETQYF
v_gene: TRBV29-1; abundance: .; d_gene: .; j_gene: TRBJ1-2; CDR3nt: TGCAGCGGGGGACATCTCAAAGGTGGCTACACCTTC; CDR3aa: CSGGHLKGGYTF